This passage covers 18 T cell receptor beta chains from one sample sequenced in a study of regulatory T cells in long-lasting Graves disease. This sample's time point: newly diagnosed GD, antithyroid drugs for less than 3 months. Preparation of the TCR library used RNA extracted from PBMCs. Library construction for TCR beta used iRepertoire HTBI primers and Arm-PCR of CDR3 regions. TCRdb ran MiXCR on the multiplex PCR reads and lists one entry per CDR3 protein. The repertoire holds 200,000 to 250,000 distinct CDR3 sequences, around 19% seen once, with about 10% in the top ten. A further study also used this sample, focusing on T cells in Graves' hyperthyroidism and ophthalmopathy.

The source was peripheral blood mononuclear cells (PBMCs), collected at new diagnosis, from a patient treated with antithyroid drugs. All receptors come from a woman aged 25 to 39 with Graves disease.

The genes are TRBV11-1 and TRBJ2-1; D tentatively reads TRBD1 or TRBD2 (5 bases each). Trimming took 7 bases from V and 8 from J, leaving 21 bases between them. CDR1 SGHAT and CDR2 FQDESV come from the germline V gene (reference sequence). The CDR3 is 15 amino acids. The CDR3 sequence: CASTSPERGWYEQFF. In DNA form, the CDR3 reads TGTGCCAGCACCTCCCCGGAGAGGGGATGGTATGAGCAGTTCTTC.

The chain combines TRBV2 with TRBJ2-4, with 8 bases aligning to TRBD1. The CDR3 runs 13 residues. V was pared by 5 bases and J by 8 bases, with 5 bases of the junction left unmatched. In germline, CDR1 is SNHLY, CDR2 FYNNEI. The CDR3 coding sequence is TGTGCCAGCAGTTACAGGGGGTTATACATTCAGTACTTC. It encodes CASSYRGLYIQYF.

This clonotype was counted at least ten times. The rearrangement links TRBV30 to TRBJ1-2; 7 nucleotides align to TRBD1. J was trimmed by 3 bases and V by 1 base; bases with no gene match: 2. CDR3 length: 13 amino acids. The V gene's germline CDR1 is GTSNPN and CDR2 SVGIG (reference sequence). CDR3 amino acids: CAWSADRDYGYTF. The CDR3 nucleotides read TGTGCCTGGAGTGCCGACAGGGACTATGGCTACACCTTC.

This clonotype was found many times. The CDR3 here is CASSLQRRETQYF. CDR3 coding DNA: TGTGCCAGCAGCTTACAGCGGCGGGAGACCCAGTACTTC. This rearrangement joins TRBV7-6 to TRBJ2-5; TRBD2 might be the D (5 bases). From germline, CDR1 is SGHVS and CDR2 FNYEAQ. V lost 2 bases, J lost 5 bases, and 9 bases lay in between. This CDR3 spans 13 amino acids.

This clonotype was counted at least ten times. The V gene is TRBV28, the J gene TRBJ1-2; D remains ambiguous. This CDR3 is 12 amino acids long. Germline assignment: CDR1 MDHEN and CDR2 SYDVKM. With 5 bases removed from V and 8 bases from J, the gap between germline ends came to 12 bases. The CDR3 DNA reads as TGTGCCAGCAGTCTTCGGGGTAGGGGCTACACCTTC. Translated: CASSLRGRGYTF.

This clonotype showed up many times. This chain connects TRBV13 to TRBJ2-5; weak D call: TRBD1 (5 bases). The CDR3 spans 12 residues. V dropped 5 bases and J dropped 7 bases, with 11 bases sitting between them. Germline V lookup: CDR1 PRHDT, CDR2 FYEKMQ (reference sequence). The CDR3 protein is CASSPREGTQYF. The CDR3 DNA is TGTGCCAGCAGCCCCAGGGAAGGGACCCAGTACTTC.

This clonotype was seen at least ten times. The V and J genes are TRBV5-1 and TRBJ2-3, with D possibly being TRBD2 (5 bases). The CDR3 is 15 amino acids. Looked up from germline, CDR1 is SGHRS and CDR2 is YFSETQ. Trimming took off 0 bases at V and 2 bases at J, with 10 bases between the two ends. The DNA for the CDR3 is TGCGCCAGCAGCTTGGTGTTAGCGAACACAGATACGCAGTATTTT. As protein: CASSLVLANTDTQYF. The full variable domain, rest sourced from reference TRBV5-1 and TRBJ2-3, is KAGVTQTPRYLIKTRGQQVTLSCSPISGHRSVSWYQQTPGQGLQFLFEYFSETQRNKGNFPGRFSGRQFSNSRSEMNVSTLELGDSALYLCASSLVLANTDTQYFGPGTRLTVL.

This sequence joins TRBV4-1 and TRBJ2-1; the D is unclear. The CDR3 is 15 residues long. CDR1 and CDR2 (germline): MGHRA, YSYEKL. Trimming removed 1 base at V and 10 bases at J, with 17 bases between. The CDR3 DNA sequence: TGCGCCAGCAGCCAAGGGTGGGGAAATGTGGACGAGCAGTTCTTC. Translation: CASSQGWGNVDEQFF.

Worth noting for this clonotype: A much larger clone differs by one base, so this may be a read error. The chain's CDR3 is CASSYSTSGGHSSTDTQYF. CDR3 coding DNA: TGTGCCAGCAGTTACTCGACTAGCGGGGGGCACTCTAGCACAGATACGCAGTATTTT. The V call is TRBV6-2 or TRBV6-3, the J call TRBJ2-3; 13 bases are a match to TRBD2. In germline, CDR1 is MNHEY, CDR2 SVGEGT. Trimming removed 0 bases from V and 0 bases from J; junction bases left unmatched: 6. The CDR3 loop spans 19 amino acids.

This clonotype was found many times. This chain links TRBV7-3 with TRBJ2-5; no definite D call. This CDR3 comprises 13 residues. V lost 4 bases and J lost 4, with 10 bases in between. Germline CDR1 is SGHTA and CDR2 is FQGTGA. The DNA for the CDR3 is TGTGCCAGCAGCTATCGGCCTGCAGAGACCCAGTACTTC. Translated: CASSYRPAETQYF.

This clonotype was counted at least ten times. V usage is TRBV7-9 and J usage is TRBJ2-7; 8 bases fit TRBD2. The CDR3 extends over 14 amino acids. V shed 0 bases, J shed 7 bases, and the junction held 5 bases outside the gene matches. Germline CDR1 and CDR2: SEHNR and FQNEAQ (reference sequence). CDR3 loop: CASSLAVPGGEQYF. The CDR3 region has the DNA TGTGCCAGCAGCTTAGCAGTCCCGGGAGGGGAGCAGTACTTC.

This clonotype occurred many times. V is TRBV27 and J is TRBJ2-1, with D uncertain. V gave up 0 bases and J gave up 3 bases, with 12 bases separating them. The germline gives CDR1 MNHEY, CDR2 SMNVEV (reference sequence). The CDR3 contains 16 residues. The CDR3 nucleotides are TGTGCCAGCAGTTTATCCGGCGGAGCACTCTACAATGAGCAGTTCTTC. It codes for CASSLSGGALYNEQFF.

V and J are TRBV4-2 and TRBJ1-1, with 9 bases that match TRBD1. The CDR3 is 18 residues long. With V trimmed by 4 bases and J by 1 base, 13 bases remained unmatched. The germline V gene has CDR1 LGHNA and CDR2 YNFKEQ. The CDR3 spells CASSPYIPGQGSNTEAFF. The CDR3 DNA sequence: TGTGCCAGCAGCCCTTACATTCCGGGACAGGGTTCGAACACTGAAGCTTTCTTT.

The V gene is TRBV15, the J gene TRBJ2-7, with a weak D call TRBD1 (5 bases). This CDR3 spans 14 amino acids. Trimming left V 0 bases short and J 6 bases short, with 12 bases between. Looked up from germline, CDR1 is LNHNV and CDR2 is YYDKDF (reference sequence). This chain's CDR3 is CATSRDGQGFEQYF. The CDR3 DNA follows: TGTGCCACCAGCAGAGACGGTCAGGGTTTCGAGCAGTACTTC.

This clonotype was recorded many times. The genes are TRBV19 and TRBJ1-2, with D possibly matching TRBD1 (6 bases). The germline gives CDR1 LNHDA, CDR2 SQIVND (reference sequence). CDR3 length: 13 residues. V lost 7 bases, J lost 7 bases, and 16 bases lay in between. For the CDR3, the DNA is TGTGCCAGTAATCGGGCGCTGGGGGCTGGCTACACCTTC. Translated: CASNRALGAGYTF.

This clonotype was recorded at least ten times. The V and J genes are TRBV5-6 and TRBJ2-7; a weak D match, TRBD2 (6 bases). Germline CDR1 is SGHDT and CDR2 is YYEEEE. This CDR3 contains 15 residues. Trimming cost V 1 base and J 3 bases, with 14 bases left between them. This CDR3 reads CASSLLRESLYEQYF. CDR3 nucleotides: TGTGCCAGCAGCTTGTTGCGGGAAAGTCTCTACGAGCAGTACTTC.

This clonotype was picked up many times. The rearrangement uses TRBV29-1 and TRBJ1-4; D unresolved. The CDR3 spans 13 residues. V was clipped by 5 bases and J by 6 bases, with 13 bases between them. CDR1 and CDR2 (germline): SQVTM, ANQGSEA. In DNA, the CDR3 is TGCAGCGTTTCCCATCAAGGGTATGAAAAACTGTTTTTT. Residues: CSVSHQGYEKLFF. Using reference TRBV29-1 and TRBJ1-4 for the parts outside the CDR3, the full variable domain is SAVISQKPSRDICQRGTSLTIQCQVDSQVTMMFWYRQQPGQSLTLIATANQGSEATYESGFVIDKFPISRPNLTFSTLTVSNMSPEDSSIYLCSVSHQGYEKLFFGSGTQLSVL.

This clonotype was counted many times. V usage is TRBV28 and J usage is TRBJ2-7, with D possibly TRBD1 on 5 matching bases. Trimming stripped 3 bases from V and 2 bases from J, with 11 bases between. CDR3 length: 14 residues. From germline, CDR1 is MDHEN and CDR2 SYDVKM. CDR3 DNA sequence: TGTGCCAGCAGTTTTAGGGGTGTCGCCTACGAGCAGTACTTC. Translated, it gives CASSFRGVAYEQYF.